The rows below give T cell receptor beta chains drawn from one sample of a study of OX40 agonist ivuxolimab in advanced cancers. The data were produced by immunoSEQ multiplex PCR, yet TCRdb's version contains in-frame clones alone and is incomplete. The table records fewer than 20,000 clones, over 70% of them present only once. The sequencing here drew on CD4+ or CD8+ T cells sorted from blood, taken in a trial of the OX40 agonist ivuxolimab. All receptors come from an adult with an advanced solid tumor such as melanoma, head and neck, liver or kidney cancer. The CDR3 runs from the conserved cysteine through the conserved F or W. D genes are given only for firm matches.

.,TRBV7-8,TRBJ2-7,CASSLEDDSYEQYF
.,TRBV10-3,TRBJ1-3,CAISESGTSGNTIYF
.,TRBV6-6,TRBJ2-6,CASSTDLSGANVLTF
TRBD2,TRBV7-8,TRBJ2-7,CASSLDSAGGLYEQYF
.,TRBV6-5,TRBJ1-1,CASSYSGAPNTEAFF
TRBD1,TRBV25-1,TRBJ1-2,CASSDGDRDRLYGYTF
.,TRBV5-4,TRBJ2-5,CASSLRGWETQYF
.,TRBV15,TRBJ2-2,CATSRPSGIYTGELFF
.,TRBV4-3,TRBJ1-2,CASSQEPSGVYGYTF
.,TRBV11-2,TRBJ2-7,CASSLHEMAGHNEQYF
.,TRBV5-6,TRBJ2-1,CASSADREEDNEQFF
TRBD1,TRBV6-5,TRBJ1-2,CASSVTGTGSGYTF
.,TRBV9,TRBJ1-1,CASKPGSQNTEAFF
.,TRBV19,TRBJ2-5,CASSIVGSIPEETQYF
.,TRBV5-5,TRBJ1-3,CASSLDIGNTIYF
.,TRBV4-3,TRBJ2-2,CASSQGTGELFF
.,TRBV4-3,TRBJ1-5,CASSQELGGSGNQPQHF
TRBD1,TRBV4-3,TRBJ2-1,CASSQGWTGVYSSEQFF